Listed below are T cell receptor beta chains from one sample, sequenced in a study of blood T cell repertoires in COVID-19. TCRdb's copy holds only in-frame clones and misses some; the assay was immunoSEQ multiplex PCR. Here the sample spans under 300,000 clones, approximately 85% being singletons. Specimen: PBMCs or T cells enriched from blood (not recorded which). The receptors derive from a woman between 50 and 59 years old who had recovered from COVID-19. CDR3s include the opening cysteine and the closing phenylalanine or tryptophan. The order of the fields is V gene, J gene, clone size, D gene, CDR3 length, CDR3 DNA, CDR3 protein. A D gene is named only where the DNA matches it firmly. Not every row has a clone size; where given, it reads once, few, many or a size class.

TRBV14	TRBJ2-1	few	.	13	TGTGCCAGCAGCCAAAACACATACAATGAGCAGTTCTTC	CASSQNTYNEQFF
TRBV27	TRBJ1-6	.	.	15	TGTGCCAGCAGTTTATCGAGTGCTAATAATTCACCCCTCCACTTT	CASSLSSANNSPLHF
TRBV6-5	TRBJ1-1	.	.	15	TGTGCCAGCAGTTACTCTAGGGGAGCGGGGACTGAAGCTTTCTTT	CASSYSRGAGTEAFF
TRBV5-4	TRBJ2-7	once	TRBD2	17	TGTGCCAGCAGCCCTGGGACTAGCGGGAGAGGGGGCTACGAGCAGTACTTC	CASSPGTSGRGGYEQYF
TRBV27	TRBJ1-5	.	TRBD1	14	TGTGCCAGCAGTTTAGGGCAGGGGGGCCAGCCCCAGCATTTT	CASSLGQGGQPQHF
TRBV27	TRBJ2-3	.	TRBD2	16	TGTGCCAGCAGGGGGACTAGCGTCCGGATCACAGATACGCAGTATTTT	CASRGTSVRITDTQYF
TRBV3-1/TRBV3-2	TRBJ1-6	.	TRBD1	15	TGTGCCAGCAGCCCAGGGGACAGACTAAATTCACCCCTCCACTTT	CASSPGDRLNSPLHF
TRBV28	TRBJ1-5	once	.	13	TGTGCCAGCCAGGGTCATAGCAATCAGCCCCAGCATTTT	CASQGHSNQPQHF
TRBV19	TRBJ2-3	.	.	13	TGTGCCAGTAGTCCGAGGCGTGCAGATACGCAGTATTTT	CASSPRRADTQYF
TRBV28	TRBJ2-7	.	TRBD1	21	TGTGCCAGCAGTTTTTTCAAACCCGTGATATCTCGGCGGGACAGGGACTACGAGCAGTACTTC	CASSFFKPVISRRDRDYEQYF
TRBV6-2/TRBV6-3	TRBJ1-5	.	.	15	TGTGCCAGCAGTTATTCAGGGGCCTTCAATCAGCCCCAGCATTTT	CASSYSGAFNQPQHF
TRBV28	TRBJ1-3	.	.	15	TGTGCCAGCAGCAACAGGGACGGCACCGGAAACACCATATATTTT	CASSNRDGTGNTIYF
TRBV18	TRBJ1-1	few	.	13	TGTGCCAGCTCACCACCGAGGCAGGGTGAAGCTTTCTTT	CASSPPRQGEAFF
TRBV7-9	TRBJ1-1	.	TRBD1	14	TGTGCCAGCAGCCCAGGACAGGCGAACACTGAAGCTTTCTTT	CASSPGQANTEAFF
TRBV19	TRBJ1-5	.	.	12	TGTGCCAGTAGTATAGCAGGTCAGCCCCAGCATTTT	CASSIAGQPQHF
TRBV18	TRBJ1-3	.	.	16	TGTGCCAGCTCCTTAGGGGGGGAGTTAGTGGGAAACACCATATATTTT	CASSLGGELVGNTIYF
TRBV19	TRBJ2-3	.	TRBD1	15	TGTGCCAGTAGTCTCACAGGGGGCCGCACAGATACGCAGTATTTT	CASSLTGGRTDTQYF
TRBV11-2	TRBJ1-4	.	TRBD1	14	TGTGCCAGCAGGGCCATCCGGGACAGTGAAAAACTGTTTTTT	CASRAIRDSEKLFF
TRBV19	TRBJ1-2	.	.	13	TGTGCCAGTAGTATAGGCAGGAGGAATGGCTACACCTTC	CASSIGRRNGYTF
TRBV28	TRBJ2-7	once	.	14	TGTGCCAGCAGTTTGGGTTCGGGGTCCTACGAGCAGTACTTC	CASSLGSGSYEQYF
TRBV18	TRBJ1-2	.	TRBD1	15	TGTGCCAGCTCTTCCGGACAGGGTGTGTCATATGGCTACACCTTC	CASSSGQGVSYGYTF
TRBV5-1	TRBJ1-4	few	TRBD1	19	TGCGCCAGCAGCAACTACCTAACCAGGGGGATAGCAACTAATGAAAAACTGTTTTTT	CASSNYLTRGIATNEKLFF
TRBV5-1	TRBJ2-2	.	.	15	TGCGCCAGCAGCTTGACGGTGTCGAACACCGGGGAGCTGTTTTTT	CASSLTVSNTGELFF
TRBV29-1	TRBJ2-1	.	.	11	TGCAGCGCCGATGAACACGCTGAGCAGTTCTTC	CSADEHAEQFF
TRBV29-1	TRBJ2-7	.	TRBD1	14	TGCAGCGTTTATGGTGGGGACAGGTCCTACGAGCAGTACTTC	CSVYGGDRSYEQYF
TRBV10-3	TRBJ2-7	.	.	14	TGTGCCATCAGTCCGGGACAAAAAGCCTACGAGCAGTACTTC	CAISPGQKAYEQYF
TRBV28	TRBJ2-7	.	.	13	TGTGCCAGCATGATACCGGGAACGGGCGAGCAGTACTTC	CASMIPGTGEQYF
TRBV3-1/TRBV3-2	TRBJ1-2	.	TRBD1	17	TGTGCCAGCAGCCAAGACCCCATGGACAGGCTGAACTATGGCTACACCTTC	CASSQDPMDRLNYGYTF
TRBV19	TRBJ1-1	.	.	11	TGTGCCAGTAGGCGAAACACTGAAGCTTTCTTT	CASRRNTEAFF
TRBV5-3	TRBJ1-1	.	TRBD1	15	TGTGCCAGAAGCGTCGGGGACAGGCAGAACACTGAAGCTTTCTTT	CARSVGDRQNTEAFF
TRBV21-1	TRBJ2-7	.	.	12	TGTGCCAGCAGCAAAGAAAGCCACGAGCAGTACTTC	CASSKESHEQYF
TRBV29-1	TRBJ2-3	.	TRBD2	15	TGCAGCTCTAGCGGGAACCAGGGGCGCACAGATACGCAGTATTTT	CSSSGNQGRTDTQYF
TRBV11-2	TRBJ2-2	.	TRBD1	16	TGTGCCAGCAGCTTTGGTCCGGGACAGGATACCGGGGAGCTGTTTTTT	CASSFGPGQDTGELFF
TRBV18	TRBJ1-2	.	.	16	TGTGCCAGCTCACCACGCGGAGGAGATACTAACTATGGCTACACCTTC	CASSPRGGDTNYGYTF
TRBV6-5	TRBJ1-3	.	.	15	TGTGCCAGCAGGGCTGACAGCTCCTCTGGAAACACCATATATTTT	CASRADSSSGNTIYF
TRBV27	TRBJ1-5	.	.	14	TGTGCCAGCATAGTGACAGACAGCAATCAGCCCCAGCATTTT	CASIVTDSNQPQHF
TRBV27	TRBJ1-5	.	TRBD1	15	TGTGCCAGCAGCTCACCGGGACAGGGAAGGGAGGCCCAGCATTTT	CASSSPGQGREAQHF
TRBV27	TRBJ2-1	.	.	14	TGTGCCAGCAAGCGCCCTAGCTCCTACAATGAGCAGTTCTTC	CASKRPSSYNEQFF
TRBV18	TRBJ1-1	.	TRBD1	15	TGTGCCAGCTCACCACGGACAGGGGGCGAAGGTGAAGCTTTCTTT	CASSPRTGGEGEAFF
TRBV7-7	TRBJ2-5	.	TRBD1	15	TGTGCTAGCAGCAAAGGACAGGTTGGGCAAGAGACCCAGTACTTC	CASSKGQVGQETQYF